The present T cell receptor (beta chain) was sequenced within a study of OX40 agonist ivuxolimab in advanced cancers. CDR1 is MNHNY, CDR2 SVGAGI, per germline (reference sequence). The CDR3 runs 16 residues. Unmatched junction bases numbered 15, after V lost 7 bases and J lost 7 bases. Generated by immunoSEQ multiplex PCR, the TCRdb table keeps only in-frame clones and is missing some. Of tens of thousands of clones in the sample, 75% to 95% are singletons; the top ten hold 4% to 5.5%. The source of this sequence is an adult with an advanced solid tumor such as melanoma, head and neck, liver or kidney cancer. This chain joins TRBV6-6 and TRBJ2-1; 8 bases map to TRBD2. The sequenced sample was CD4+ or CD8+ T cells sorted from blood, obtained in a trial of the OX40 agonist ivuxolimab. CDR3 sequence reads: CASTRPSGSLGNEQFF. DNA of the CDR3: TGTGCCAGCACGAGACCAAGCGGGAGTTTAGGGAATGAGCAGTTCTTC.